This TCR beta chain was identified in a study of T cells in women clearing cervical HPV infection. Looking at the study overall: Cases' blood sampling followed lesion detection by median about 150 days (90 to 200).

As to this clone: Its antigen remains unidentified. The sequence runs out 3 residues before the end of the CDR3; the remainder is reconstructed from the germline J gene.

The CDR3 loop spans 13 amino acids. Trimming removed 4 bases at V and 5 bases at J, with 9 bases between. CDR1 WSHSY and CDR2 SAAADI come from the germline V gene. Study-level findings and limits: A classifier using richness and V gene abundances reached an AUC of around 0.83. Each sample's T-cell count was unknown, possibly confounding richness.

Only in-frame clones appear in the TCRdb table, and some are missing; sequencing was by immunoSEQ multiplex PCR. This sample's clone table lists 14,000 or so clones. What was sequenced was blood buffy coat. V gene TRBV10-2 combines with J gene TRBJ1-5, with D maybe TRBD1 (6 bases). The source of this sequence is a woman between 18 and 69 years old with a cervical HPV16 infection that either progressed to CIN3+ or cleared (not recorded which). CDR3 bases read: TGCGCCAGCAGTGGAGGGGGGGATCAGCCC. Protein: CASSGGGDQP. The complete CDR3 reads CASSGGGDQPQHF.